The 15 T cell receptor beta chains reported below all come from one sample, sequenced in a study of memory CD4+ T cells and cytomegalovirus serostatus. Single viable CD3+CD4+CD8-CD45RO+ cells were sorted as the memory CD4+ T cells. Clones were sequenced by immunoSEQ multiplex PCR, and TCRdb holds only the in-frame ones, with some missing. The sample lists some 54,000 clones, over 70% occurring once. Material for sequencing was memory CD4+ T cells from blood. The origin of the receptors is an adult in good health and CMV-seropositive.

In its sample, this clone was seen a few times. This chain connects TRBV7-2 to TRBJ1-5, with D unresolved. Trimming shortened V by 2 bases and J by 7 bases, and 6 bases separated the two germline ends. The CDR3 is made up of 12 amino acids. Looked up from germline, CDR1 is SGHTA and CDR2 is FQGNSA. The CDR3 protein is CASSLLYQPQHF. The CDR3 DNA is TGTGCCAGCAGCTTATTGTACCAGCCCCAGCATTTT.

The chain links TRBV29-1 to TRBJ2-3, with D unresolved. V gave up 3 bases and J gave up 8 bases, with 9 bases separating them. This CDR3 contains 11 residues. The germline V gene encodes CDR1 SQVTM and CDR2 ANQGSEA. The DNA for the CDR3 is TGCAGCGTTGATGTACTTGTTACGCAGTATTTT. Amino acids: CSVDVLVTQYF.

The chain couples TRBV29-1 to TRBJ2-6; 8 nucleotides match TRBD2. The J segment lost 2 bases and the V segment lost 3 bases, leaving 6 bases of the junction unmatched. CDR1 is SQVTM, CDR2 ANQGSEA, per germline. The CDR3 extends over 16 amino acids. CDR3: CSVDTPGGAGANVLTF. Written as DNA, the CDR3 is TGCAGCGTTGACACGCCCGGGGGGGCTGGGGCCAACGTCCTGACTTTC.

This clone has a handful of counts. The V and J genes are TRBV7-2 and TRBJ1-3; perhaps TRBD1 as D (5 bases). V lost 5 bases and J 3 bases, leaving 11 bases between the germline ends. Germline CDR1 is SGHTA and CDR2 is FQGNSA. This CDR3 comprises 14 residues. Here the CDR3 reads CASSDRFFGNTIYF. The CDR3, as DNA: TGTGCCAGCAGCGACAGATTTTTTGGAAACACCATATATTTT.

The chain joins TRBV28 to TRBJ2-1, with unresolved D. Between the trimmed V and J ends, which lost 1 base and 4 bases, there was a span of 8 bases. This CDR3 spans 14 amino acids. Germline loops: CDR1 MDHEN, CDR2 SYDVKM. CDR3 nucleotide sequence: TGTGCCAGCAGTTTATACGCCAGATACAATGAGCAGTTCTTC. It translates to CASSLYARYNEQFF.

The V gene is TRBV28, the J gene TRBJ2-5; possible D gene TRBD1, 6 bases. The CDR3 has 17 residues. Per germline, CDR1 MDHEN and CDR2 SYDVKM. V gave up 6 bases and J gave up 5 bases, with 25 bases separating them. The CDR3 is CASSTGQYHIGYETQYF. As DNA, the CDR3 is TGTGCCAGCAGCACTGGACAGTATCATATCGGGTATGAGACCCAGTACTTC.

CDR3 protein: CASRRDRANGYTF. For the CDR3, the DNA is TGTGCCAGCAGACGGGACAGAGCAAATGGCTACACCTTC. The chain recombines TRBV6-5 with TRBJ1-2; the match to TRBD1 covers 7 bases. The ends lost 6 bases at V and 6 bases at J; junction bases unmatched: 7. Germline V lookup: CDR1 MNHEY, CDR2 SVGAGI. The CDR3 extends over 13 amino acids.

The rearrangement joins TRBV18 to TRBJ1-1; D not resolved. The CDR3 spans 13 residues. The germline V and J ends were trimmed by 3 bases and 6 bases, with 11 bases remaining between them. Looked up from germline, CDR1 is KGHSH and CDR2 is LQKENI. The CDR3 sequence is CASSPSRGPEAFF. The CDR3 region has the DNA TGTGCCAGCTCACCTTCTCGCGGACCTGAAGCTTTCTTT.

The chain recombines TRBV11-2 with TRBJ1-1; the D is unclear. CDR3 size: 12 residues. V lost 0 bases and J 8 bases, leaving 7 bases between the germline ends. Germline V gene lookup returns CDR1 SGHAT and CDR2 FQNNGV. DNA of the CDR3: TGTGCCAGCAGCTTAGAGTACTCAGAAGCTTTCTTT. This gives the protein CASSLEYSEAFF.

Comment on this clone: At the DNA level, this CDR3 is encoded by other sequences in the same sample as well. This chain links TRBV6-5 with TRBJ1-1; 7 bases line up with TRBD1. This CDR3 has 12 residues. Trimming took 6 bases from V and 4 from J; bases not matched to a gene: 2. The germline V gene encodes CDR1 MNHEY and CDR2 SVGAGI. The DNA of the CDR3 is TGTGCCAGCAGCCGACAGGGCACTGAAGCTTTCTTT. It codes for CASSRQGTEAFF.

DNA for the CDR3: TGTGCCAGCAGTTTAGGGTTCGGGGTCGCGTCTGAGACCCAGTACTTC. This codes for CASSLGFGVASETQYF. V and J are TRBV28 and TRBJ2-5; TRBD2 is a possible D gene (5 bases). From germline, CDR1 is MDHEN and CDR2 SYDVKM. CDR3 length: 16 residues. The germline V and J ends were trimmed by 2 bases and 5 bases, with 18 bases remaining between them. Drawing the rest from reference TRBV28 and TRBJ2-5, the complete variable domain is DVKVTQSSRYLVKRTGEKVFLECVQDMDHENMFWYRQDPGLGLRLIYFSYDVKMKEKGDIPEGYSVSREKKERFSLILESASTNQTSMYLCASSLGFGVASETQYFGPGTRLLVL.

This chain links TRBV6-6 with TRBJ2-5; 7 nucleotides line up with TRBD1. The CDR3 loop spans 16 amino acids. Germline trimming cut 6 bases from V and 0 bases from J; bases unmatched to any gene: 10. Germline V gene sequence: CDR1 MNHNY, CDR2 SVGAGI (reference sequence). CDR3 loop: CASRLRGPTNQETQYF. CDR3 DNA: TGTGCCAGCAGGCTGAGGGGGCCAACGAACCAAGAGACCCAGTACTTC.

The chain combines TRBV7-6 with TRBJ2-2; D remains unclear. Germline V lookup: CDR1 SGHVS, CDR2 FNYEAQ. V lost 0 bases to trimming and J lost 5 bases, with 7 bases between them. This CDR3 is 14 amino acids long. CDR3 sequence (DNA): TGTGCCAGCAGCTTAGCGCCGATTACCGGGGAGCTGTTTTTT. It codes for CASSLAPITGELFF. Supplemented by reference TRBV7-6 and TRBJ2-2, the full variable domain reads GAGVSQSPRYKVTKRGQDVALRCDPISGHVSLYWYRQALGQGPEFLTYFNYEAQQDKSGLPNDRFSAERPEGSISTLTIQRTEQRDSAMYRCASSLAPITGELFFGEGSRLTVL.

This clone has just one count. V is TRBV19 and J is TRBJ2-3; no firm D call. The V and J ends lost 0 bases and 1 base respectively, with 5 bases between them. Germline CDR1 and CDR2: LNHDA and SQIVND (reference sequence). This CDR3 is built from 14 residues. The CDR3 DNA reads as TGTGCCAGTAGTATAGATCAGGGCACAGATACGCAGTATTTT. This gives the protein CASSIDQGTDTQYF.

This sequence joins TRBV5-6 and TRBJ2-1; D is ambiguous. V was pared by 2 bases and J by 10 bases, with 7 bases between. The V gene's germline CDR1 is SGHDT and CDR2 YYEEEE. This CDR3 is built from 11 residues. CDR3 sequence reads: CASSFSKEQFF. Written as DNA, the CDR3 is TGTGCCAGCAGCTTCTCGAAAGAGCAGTTCTTC.